Listed below are T cell receptor beta chains from one sample, sequenced in a study of shared clonotypes between healthy human individuals. Data came from immunoSEQ multiplex PCR; TCRdb stores just in-frame clones and leaves some out. The repertoire includes about 1 million clones, about 75% of them detected once, and about 1.4% sits in the top ten. Sequenced input: memory CD4+ T cells sorted from blood. The receptors were gathered from a man aged 18-30 years in good health. CDR3s include the opening cysteine and the closing phenylalanine or tryptophan. Each record gives: J gene, D gene, V gene, clone size, CDR3 DNA, CDR3 protein. The D gene is left open where the match is weak. Only some rows state a clone size, as once, few, many or a class for expanded clones.

TRBJ1-1,TRBD1,TRBV7-9,.,TGTGCCAGCGCTAGGGACAGGGTCGATGAAGCTTTCTTT,CASARDRVDEAFF
TRBJ2-7,TRBD1,TRBV9,.,TGTGCCAGCAGCGTAGGGACAGGGGGTTACTCCTACGAGCAGTACTTC,CASSVGTGGYSYEQYF
TRBJ2-7,TRBD2,TRBV5-5,once,TGTGCCAGCAGCCCCTTAGCGGGGGGCTACGAGCAGTACTTC,CASSPLAGGYEQYF
TRBJ1-2,.,TRBV7-2,.,TGTGCCAGCAGCCCCCGGACAGTAGCCTATGGCTACACCTTC,CASSPRTVAYGYTF
TRBJ1-4,.,TRBV6-6,.,TGTGCCAGCAGTCGAGCAGGGGCGGGAGCCGAAAAACTGTTTTTT,CASSRAGAGAEKLFF
TRBJ1-4,.,TRBV19,few,TGTGCCAGTAGTACAGGACAGCAGAATGAAAAACTGTTTTTT,CASSTGQQNEKLFF
TRBJ2-5,.,TRBV29-1,.,TGCAGCGTTGGAACACTCCAAAGACTAGACCACCAAGAGACCCAGTACTTC,CSVGTLQRLDHQETQYF
TRBJ2-3,TRBD2,TRBV25-1,.,TGTGCCAGCAGTAAACTAGCGGGAGCCAGCACAGATACGCAGTATTTT,CASSKLAGASTDTQYF
TRBJ1-2,.,TRBV20-1,.,TGCAGTGCTAACTTTGACTATGGCTACACCTTC,CSANFDYGYTF
TRBJ2-2,.,TRBV18,.,TGTGCCAGCTCACAGGGGGGACCGAACACCGGGGAGCTGTTTTTT,CASSQGGPNTGELFF
TRBJ2-1,.,TRBV7-9,.,TGTGCCAGCAGCTTAGGAATTAGCTCCTACAATGAGCAGTTCTTC,CASSLGISSYNEQFF
TRBJ1-6,.,TRBV10-3,.,TGTGCCATCAGTGAACCGCAGCCTAATTCACCCCTCCACTTT,CAISEPQPNSPLHF
TRBJ1-3,TRBD1,TRBV11-2,.,TGTGCCAGCAGCTCCCCCAGGGGGCTGGATGGAAACACCATATATTTT,CASSSPRGLDGNTIYF
TRBJ2-5,.,TRBV18,.,TGTGCCAGCTCACCGGGGCAAGAGACCCAGTACTTC,CASSPGQETQYF
TRBJ1-1,TRBD1,TRBV9,.,TGTGCCAGCAGCGTATCAGGGGGGAAAGCTTTCTTT,CASSVSGGKAFF
TRBJ2-1,TRBD2,TRBV27,.,TGTGCCAGCACCAACCGGGGCCCGGGGGGGAGGGATGAGCAGTTCTTC,CASTNRGPGGRDEQFF
TRBJ2-1,TRBD2,TRBV11-2,.,TGTGCCAGCAGCCCACGACTAGCGGGAGTAGGTGAGCAGTTCTTC,CASSPRLAGVGEQFF
TRBJ2-3,TRBD1,TRBV28,.,TGTGCCAGCAGTCCCCCGGGACAGGGTGTAGATACGCAGTATTTT,CASSPPGQGVDTQYF
TRBJ1-5,.,TRBV7-8,once,TGTGCCAGCACCCGAGGGGGGACGCTAGGGAGGGGTCAGCCCCAGCATTTT,CASTRGGTLGRGQPQHF
TRBJ2-1,.,TRBV30,.,TGTGCCTGGAGTGGATACAATGAGCAGTTCTTC,CAWSGYNEQFF
TRBJ1-5,TRBD1,TRBV7-2,few,TGTGCCAGCAGCTTAGGGCGACAGGGGCAGCCCCAGCATTTT,CASSLGRQGQPQHF
TRBJ2-1,.,TRBV7-2,few,TGTGCCAGCAGCCGCGAGGGAGACAATGAGCAGTTCTTC,CASSREGDNEQFF
TRBJ2-7,TRBD2,TRBV9,.,TGTGCCAGCAGCGTAGATGATAGCGGGAGCTCAACGTTCTACGAGCAGTACTTC,CASSVDDSGSSTFYEQYF
TRBJ1-5,TRBD1,TRBV27,.,TGTGCCAGCAGTTTGGGACAGGGGCGGCCTAATCAGCCCCAGCATTTT,CASSLGQGRPNQPQHF
TRBJ2-3,.,TRBV19,.,TGTGCCAGTAGTATAGGCAGGGGCACAGATACGCAGTATTTT,CASSIGRGTDTQYF
TRBJ2-1,TRBD2,TRBV29-1,.,TGCAGCGTTGGGGTCATCGCGGGAGGTTTGTCCTACAATGAGCAGTTCTTC,CSVGVIAGGLSYNEQFF
TRBJ2-5,TRBD2,TRBV6-5,few,TGTGCCAGCACGGGACCGGGGGGGACCCAGTACTTC,CASTGPGGTQYF
TRBJ2-4,.,TRBV11-2,.,TGTGCCAGCAGCCAGGCAGCGGCCTATTTAGCCAAAAACATTCAGTACTTC,CASSQAAAYLAKNIQYF
TRBJ1-5,.,TRBV7-2,.,TGTGCCAGCAGCTTAACACGGAATCAGCCCCAGCATTTT,CASSLTRNQPQHF
TRBJ1-1,TRBD1,TRBV28,.,TGTGCCAGCAACAGGGGGCACTTCACTGAAGCTTTCTTT,CASNRGHFTEAFF
TRBJ2-1,TRBD1,TRBV29-1,.,TGCAGCGCGGCTCTAAGTCTAGGGACAGTTTACAATGAGCAGTTCTTC,CSAALSLGTVYNEQFF
TRBJ1-5,.,TRBV7-2,.,TGTGCCAGCAGCTTAGACGGGGGCGGAAATCAGCCCCAGCATTTT,CASSLDGGGNQPQHF